What follows are 9 T cell receptor beta chains derived from one specimen sequenced in a study of blood T cell repertoires in COVID-19. Sequencing used immunoSEQ multiplex PCR; TCRdb keeps in-frame clones, though not all of them. The sample holds about 87,000 clones, approximately 80% seen once. Sequencing was performed on peripheral blood. These TCRs come from a woman between 65 and 79 years old with acute or convalescent COVID-19.

V gene TRBV7-3 combines with J gene TRBJ2-7, with D possibly matching TRBD2 (5 bases). This CDR3 comprises 15 residues. Trimming took off 2 bases at V and 0 bases at J, with 11 bases between the two ends. The germline CDR1 and CDR2 sequences are SGHTA and FQGTGA. DNA for the CDR3: TGTGCCAGCAGCTTAGGTCGGGGAAGCTCCTACGAGCAGTACTTC. Amino acids: CASSLGRGSSYEQYF.

V gene TRBV7-9 combines with J gene TRBJ1-1; 9 nucleotides line up with TRBD1. V lost 2 bases and J lost 10; bases outside the gene matches: 5. This CDR3 spans 13 amino acids. Per the germline V gene, CDR1 is SEHNR and CDR2 is FQNEAQ (reference sequence). Here the CDR3 DNA reads TGTGCCAGCAGCTTATTGGGACAGGGTAGAGCTTTCTTT. This encodes CASSLLGQGRAFF.

The rearrangement joins TRBV6-5 to TRBJ1-1; D call uncertain. The CDR3 covers 14 residues. Germline assignment: CDR1 MNHEY and CDR2 SVGAGI. Trimming removed 6 bases at V and 0 bases at J, with 11 bases between. The CDR3 DNA is TGTGCCAGCAGACCGGCGGTGGTGAACACTGAAGCTTTCTTT. Protein sequence: CASRPAVVNTEAFF.

The chain couples TRBV18 to TRBJ1-4; 9 bases match TRBD1. J was trimmed by 8 bases and V by 1 base; bases with no gene match: 5. The CDR3 is made up of 15 amino acids. Looked up from germline, CDR1 is KGHSH and CDR2 is LQKENI. CDR3: CASSPLGQGNEKLFF. The CDR3 DNA is TGTGCCAGCTCACCACTGGGACAGGGTAACGAAAAACTGTTTTTT.

This chain connects TRBV12-5 to TRBJ2-4; 8 nucleotides align to TRBD1. Germline CDR1 is LGHNT and CDR2 is FRNRAP. The CDR3 has 15 amino acids. V lost 1 base and J lost 5; bases outside the gene matches: 4. This CDR3 is CASGLAQGAQNIQYF. In DNA, the CDR3 is TGTGCTAGTGGTTTGGCTCAGGGGGCACAAAACATTCAGTACTTC.

The chain has TRBV6-1 and TRBJ1-2; D is undetermined. Germline V lookup: CDR1 MNHNS, CDR2 SASEGT. CDR3 length: 13 residues. V was clipped by 2 bases and J by 8 bases, with 12 bases between them. DNA of the CDR3: TGTGCCAGCAGTGAATCTGCGACTTGGGGCTACACCTTC. It is translated as CASSESATWGYTF.

The chain combines TRBV28 with TRBJ1-4, with 9 positions matching TRBD1. V was pared by 7 bases and J by 8 bases, with 8 bases of the junction left unmatched. CDR1 and CDR2 (germline): MDHEN, SYDVKM. The CDR3 is made up of 14 amino acids. The CDR3 DNA is TGTGCCAGCACCAAGACAGGGGGAAGGGAAAAACTGTTTTTT. It encodes CASTKTGGREKLFF.

The rearrangement joins TRBV30 to TRBJ1-6; D may be TRBD1 (5 bases). The V gene's germline CDR1 is GTSNPN and CDR2 SVGIG (reference sequence). V lost 0 bases to trimming and J lost 0 bases, with 15 bases between them. The CDR3 has 18 residues. CDR3 residues: CAWSVGARASSYNSPLHF. The CDR3 bases are TGTGCCTGGAGTGTAGGGGCCCGGGCGAGCTCCTATAATTCACCCCTCCACTTT.

The chain joins TRBV5-1 to TRBJ1-1; no definite D call. There are 14 residues in the CDR3. Germline CDR1 SGHRS, CDR2 YFSETQ. V gave up 1 base and J gave up 2 bases, with 9 bases separating them. DNA for the CDR3: TGCGCCAGCAGCTTGTTCGGAGACAACACTGAAGCTTTCTTT. Translation: CASSLFGDNTEAFF.